Below, 22 T cell receptor beta chains from the same sample are listed, as sequenced in a study of shared clonotypes between healthy human individuals. Assay used: immunoSEQ multiplex PCR; TCRdb lists only in-frame clones, some missing. The sample includes about 700,000 clones, around 74% of them seen just once. The material sequenced was memory CD4+ T cells sorted from blood. Subset meaning: CD45RA-negative fraction. These receptors were taken from a young woman in good health.

This chain joins TRBV2 and TRBJ2-3; the match to TRBD2 covers 11 bases. This CDR3 comprises 15 residues. Trimming took 6 bases from V and 4 from J; bases not matched to a gene: 6. Germline CDR1 and CDR2: SNHLY and FYNNEI. Here the CDR3 DNA reads TGTGCCAGCAGCCAACTAGCGGGAGTATCAGATACGCAGTATTTT. This encodes CASSQLAGVSDTQYF.

As regards this clone: This specimen includes other DNA sequences encoding the same CDR3. V usage is TRBV6-1 and J usage is TRBJ1-5; tentatively, D is TRBD1 (6 bases). Germline CDR1 reads MNHNS; CDR2 reads SASEGT. CDR3 length: 15 amino acids. V gave up 3 bases and J gave up 1 base, with 10 bases separating them. The CDR3: CASSDNRASNQPQHF. In DNA form, the CDR3 reads TGTGCCAGCAGTGATAACAGGGCCAGCAATCAGCCCCAGCATTTT.

V is TRBV6-1 and J is TRBJ1-2, with TRBD1 matching 8 bases. Germline-derived CDR1 and CDR2 are MNHNS and SASEGT. Trimming took 3 bases from V and 4 from J; bases not matched to a gene: 4. This CDR3 has 14 residues. CDR3 residues: CASSDRGRVYGYTF. The CDR3 coding sequence is TGTGCCAGCAGTGACAGGGGGCGAGTCTATGGCTACACCTTC.

The chain carries TRBV2 and TRBJ2-1; 7 bases agree with TRBD2. With 3 bases clipped from V and 2 bases from J, the junction kept 4 bases outside the gene matches. The CDR3 covers 15 residues. The germline V gene has CDR1 SNHLY and CDR2 FYNNEI. The CDR3 loop reads CASSDAAGAYNEQFF. The CDR3 DNA reads as TGTGCCAGCAGTGACGCCGCGGGAGCCTACAATGAGCAGTTCTTC. The variable domain in full, with the rest retrieved from reference TRBV2 and TRBJ2-1, is EPEVTQTPSHQVTQMGQEVILRCVPISNHLYFYWYRQILGQKVEFLVSFYNNEISEKSEIFDDQFSVERPDGSNFTLKIRSTKLEDSAMYFCASSDAAGAYNEQFFGPGTRLTVL.

This clone was detected once. The gene calls are TRBV19 and TRBJ1-2; a possible D gene is TRBD1 (5 bases). Trimming removed 6 bases at V and 8 bases at J, with 19 bases between. CDR1 LNHDA and CDR2 SQIVND come from the germline V gene (reference sequence). This CDR3 contains 14 residues. In nucleotides, the CDR3 is TGTGCCAGTAGCAACCTCGACAGTTTCGGGGGCTACACCTTC. Its translation: CASSNLDSFGGYTF.

This clone was detected only a few times. The chain carries TRBV7-3 and TRBJ2-1; 9 positions agree with TRBD2. The CDR3 contains 15 residues. In germline, CDR1 is SGHTA, CDR2 FQGTGA. Trimming took 5 bases from V and 9 from J; bases not matched to a gene: 11. This CDR3 is CASSITGGRASEQFF. The CDR3 nucleotides read TGTGCCAGCAGCATCACGGGCGGGAGGGCCAGTGAGCAGTTCTTC.

Only a few counts were recorded for this clone. The chain employs TRBV19 and TRBJ2-6; the D is unclear. Germline V gene data show CDR1 as LNHDA and CDR2 as SQIVND (reference sequence). V gave up 7 bases and J gave up 0 bases, with 4 bases separating them. The CDR3 is made up of 13 amino acids. CDR3 amino acids: CASKGSGANVLTF. The CDR3 DNA reads TGTGCCAGTAAGGGCTCTGGGGCCAACGTCCTGACTTTC.

The chain has TRBV19 and TRBJ2-2, with 8 bases fitting TRBD1. This CDR3 is 14 amino acids long. The germline CDR1 and CDR2 sequences are LNHDA and SQIVND (reference sequence). The ends lost 3 bases at V and 5 bases at J; junction bases unmatched: 2. The CDR3 region is CASSIRGQTGELFF. CDR3 DNA: TGTGCCAGTAGTATCAGGGGGCAAACCGGGGAGCTGTTTTTT.

In this sample, this clone turned up a few times. CDR3 nucleotide sequence: TGTGCCAGCAGTTACGTCGGGACTAAAGCTTTCTTT. Its translation: CASSYVGTKAFF. J is TRBJ1-1 and V is TRBV6-5; D is perhaps TRBD1 (5 bases). Trimming removed 2 bases at V and 9 bases at J, with 10 bases between. CDR1 and CDR2 from the germline V gene are MNHEY and SVGAGI. The CDR3 length is 12 residues.

The chain links TRBV9 to TRBJ1-1; TRBD1 is a possible D gene (6 bases). The CDR3 extends over 15 amino acids. Trimming stripped 4 bases from V and 2 bases from J, with 15 bases between. Germline assignment: CDR1 SGDLS and CDR2 YYNGEE. In nucleotides, the CDR3 is TGTGCCAGCAGCCCGCTACGGGGGACAAACACTGAAGCTTTCTTT. Translation: CASSPLRGTNTEAFF.

The chain has TRBV27 and TRBJ2-1; weak D call: TRBD2 (6 bases). Germline lookup yields CDR1 MNHEY and CDR2 SMNVEV (reference sequence). The V end was cut by 4 bases, the J end by 1 base, with 11 bases between. This CDR3 is 15 amino acids long. In nucleotides, the CDR3 is TGTGCCAGCAGTTCGACTAGTGTGTCCTACAATGAGCAGTTCTTC. Translated: CASSSTSVSYNEQFF.

This chain uses TRBV19 with TRBJ1-2; no definite D call. Germline V CDR1 and CDR2: LNHDA, SQIVND (reference sequence). With 7 bases removed from V and 8 bases from J, the gap between germline ends came to 17 bases. The CDR3 is 13 residues long. CDR3 sequence: CASNTGRQKGYTF. The CDR3 bases are TGTGCCAGTAACACCGGGAGACAAAAAGGCTACACCTTC. The complete variable domain, with remaining parts taken from reference TRBV19 and TRBJ1-2, reads DGGITQSPKYLFRKEGQNVTLSCEQNLNHDAMYWYRQDPGQGLRLIYYSQIVNDFQKGDIAEGYSVSREKKESFPLTVTSAQKNPTAFYLCASNTGRQKGYTFGSGTRLTVV.

V and J are TRBV7-9 and TRBJ1-6, with 11 bases lining up with TRBD1. The germline V gene has CDR1 SEHNR and CDR2 FQNEAQ (reference sequence). V shed 11 bases and J 10 bases; nucleotides not matched to a gene: 7. This CDR3 is built from 13 residues. CDR3 sequence reads: CAGEGQGESPLHF. CDR3 coding DNA: TGTGCCGGGGAGGGACAGGGGGAATCACCCCTCCACTTT.

This rearrangement joins TRBV6-6 to TRBJ1-2; D not certain. The CDR3 length is 14 residues. The germline V gene has CDR1 MNHNY and CDR2 SVGAGI (reference sequence). V shed 5 bases and J shed 4 bases, with 14 bases lying between them. CDR3 region: CASSPGRPSYGYTF. The CDR3 coding sequence is TGTGCCAGCAGTCCCGGGCGGCCAAGCTATGGCTACACCTTC.

J is TRBJ2-6 and V is TRBV6-5; no clear D gene. The CDR3 covers 16 residues. Per the germline V gene, CDR1 is MNHEY and CDR2 is SVGAGI. V shed 2 bases and J shed 0 bases, with 8 bases lying between them. The CDR3 DNA follows: TGTGCCAGCAGTTACGGTAGGAGCTCTGGGGCCAACGTCCTGACTTTC. This translates into CASSYGRSSGANVLTF.

J is TRBJ2-7 and V is TRBV5-1, with 10 bases aligning to TRBD1. The CDR3 spans 14 residues. After removal of 4 bases from V and 3 bases from J, the junction contained 4 bases not matched to a gene. The germline CDR1 and CDR2 sequences are SGHRS and YFSETQ. The CDR3 bases are TGCGCCAGCAGCGATGGGACAGGGGACTACGAGCAGTACTTC. The encoded protein is CASSDGTGDYEQYF.

Notes on this clone: The junction shows a germline mismatch at one end, possibly a read error. The chain joins TRBV25-1 to TRBJ2-7; 12 nucleotides agree with TRBD2. The CDR3 covers 14 residues. In germline, CDR1 is MGHDK, CDR2 SYGVNS. The DNA for the CDR3 is TGTGCCAGCAGTGAATCAGGTCTAGCGGGAGGGCCCCAATTC. This encodes CASSESGLAGGPQF.

CDR3 bases: TGTGCCAGCAGCGTAGATTGGGGCGGTGAGCAGTTCTTC. Its protein is CASSVDWGGEQFF. The V gene is TRBV9, the J gene TRBJ2-1, with D tentatively TRBD1 (5 bases). Germline V lookup: CDR1 SGDLS, CDR2 YYNGEE. The CDR3 has 13 amino acids. Trimming shortened V by 0 bases and J by 9 bases, and 10 bases separated the two germline ends.

V and J are TRBV7-9 and TRBJ2-5; TRBD2 matches at 11 bases. The J segment lost 5 bases and the V segment lost 6 bases, leaving 5 bases of the junction unmatched. This CDR3 is 14 amino acids long. Germline loops: CDR1 SEHNR, CDR2 FQNEAQ (reference sequence). The CDR3 loop is CASRTTSGNETQYF. DNA of the CDR3: TGTGCCAGCAGAACGACTAGCGGGAATGAGACCCAGTACTTC.

The rearrangement uses TRBV28 and TRBJ2-7; 9 nucleotides line up with TRBD1. Germline-derived CDR1 and CDR2 are MDHEN and SYDVKM. The V and J ends lost 6 bases and 4 bases, in that order; junction bases with no gene match: 7. The length of the CDR3 is 14 residues. CDR3 sequence reads: CASSTGQGRYEQYF. The DNA of the CDR3 is TGTGCCAGCAGCACGGGACAGGGACGATACGAGCAGTACTTC.

CDR3 coding DNA: TGCGCCAGCAGCCAAGAAGGCGGACAGCACGAGCAGTACTTC. It yields the protein CASSQEGGQHEQYF. The rearrangement joins TRBV4-1 to TRBJ2-7; possible D gene TRBD1, 6 bases. Germline assignment: CDR1 MGHRA and CDR2 YSYEKL. V was clipped by 0 bases and J by 5 bases, with 11 bases between them. The CDR3 is 14 amino acids.

The chain couples TRBV5-6 to TRBJ2-5; no clear D. Germline CDR1 and CDR2: SGHDT and YYEEEE. With 0 bases removed from V and 5 bases from J, the gap between germline ends came to 8 bases. The CDR3 has 13 residues. The CDR3 DNA sequence: TGTGCCAGCAGCTTGGAATGGGCGGAGACCCAGTACTTC. Translating gives CASSLEWAETQYF.